This T cell receptor beta chain derives from a study of metastatic and nonmetastatic thyroid tumors. The length of the CDR3 is 14 residues. With 5 bases clipped from V and 5 bases from J, the junction kept 9 bases outside the gene matches. Germline CDR1 and CDR2: SGHNT and YENEEA. Every patient was untreated before thyroid surgery. TCRdb used MiXCR to call clones anew from the PCR reads. The sample includes around 70,000 clones, more than 15% seen only once; the top ten take roughly 13%. Sequencing was done on a sample of blood. The chain links TRBV11-3 to TRBJ2-7, with TRBD1 matching over 7 bases. This sequence originates from a female donor with papillary thyroid cancer or a benign thyroid nodule (not recorded which). Some clones in this sample may be carry-over from other donors' samples. The CDR3 is CASSPQGSANEQYF. The CDR3 DNA follows: TGTGCCAGCAGCCCACAGGGGTCCGCAAACGAGCAGTACTTC.